This TCR beta chain comes out of a study of blood T cell repertoires in COVID-19. For the study at large: Material from acute and convalescent COVID-19 was sourced from the United States, Italy and Spain.

As processed by the authors: Estimation of nucleated cell counts was performed using reference gene primer amplification. Libraries were prepared by immunoSEQ multiplex PCR; TCRdb keeps only in-frame clonotypes and omits some of them. The D gene and trimming were derived from the DNA, and the V and J assignments and clone size from that table. The sample consists of fewer than 400,000 clones, around 80% of them appearing once. V gave up 5 bases and J gave up 10 bases; unmatched junction bases: 16. CDR1 is SEHNR, CDR2 FQNEAQ, per germline (reference sequence). The CDR3 totals 16 residues. The sequence derives from a man aged 30 to 39 with active or convalescent COVID-19. The material sequenced was peripheral blood. The rearrangement links TRBV7-9 to TRBJ2-1; TRBD2 agrees at 8 bases. As DNA, the CDR3 is TGTGCCAGCAGCCCGAGACGGACTAGCCCCTTGGAGGAGCAGTTCTTC. Translating it yields CASSPRRTSPLEEQFF.